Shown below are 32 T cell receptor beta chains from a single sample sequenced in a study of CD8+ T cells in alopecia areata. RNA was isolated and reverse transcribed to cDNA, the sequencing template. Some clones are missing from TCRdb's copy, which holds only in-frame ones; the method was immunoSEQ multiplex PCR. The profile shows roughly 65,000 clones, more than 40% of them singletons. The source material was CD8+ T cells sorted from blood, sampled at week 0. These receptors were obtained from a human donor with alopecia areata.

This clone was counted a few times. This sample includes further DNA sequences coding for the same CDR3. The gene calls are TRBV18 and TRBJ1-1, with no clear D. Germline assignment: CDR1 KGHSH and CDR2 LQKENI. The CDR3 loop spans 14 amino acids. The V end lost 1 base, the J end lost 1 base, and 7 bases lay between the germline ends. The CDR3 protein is CASSPQGRNTEAFF. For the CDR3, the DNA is TGTGCCAGCTCACCACAGGGCCGGAACACTGAAGCTTTCTTT.

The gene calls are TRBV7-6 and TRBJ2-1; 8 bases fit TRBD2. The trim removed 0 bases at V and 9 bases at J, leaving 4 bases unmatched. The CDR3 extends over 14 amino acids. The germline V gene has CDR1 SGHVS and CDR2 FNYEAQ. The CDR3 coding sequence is TGTGCCAGCAGCTTAGCGGCGGGAGGACGTGAGCAGTTCTTC. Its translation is CASSLAAGGREQFF. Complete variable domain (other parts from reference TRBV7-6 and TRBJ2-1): GAGVSQSPRYKVTKRGQDVALRCDPISGHVSLYWYRQALGQGPEFLTYFNYEAQQDKSGLPNDRFSAERPEGSISTLTIQRTEQRDSAMYRCASSLAAGGREQFFGPGTRLTVL.

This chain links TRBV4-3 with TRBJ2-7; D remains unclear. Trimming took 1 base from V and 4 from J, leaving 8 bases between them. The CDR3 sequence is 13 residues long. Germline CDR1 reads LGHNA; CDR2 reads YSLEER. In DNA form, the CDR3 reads TGCGCCAGCAGCCAAGGTACGGGTTACGAGCAGTACTTC. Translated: CASSQGTGYEQYF.

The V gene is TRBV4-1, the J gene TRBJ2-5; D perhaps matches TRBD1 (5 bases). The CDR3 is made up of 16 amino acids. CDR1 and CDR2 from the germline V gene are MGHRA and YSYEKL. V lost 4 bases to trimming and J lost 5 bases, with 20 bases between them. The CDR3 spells CASSLGRQGRRETQYF. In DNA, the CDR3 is TGCGCCAGCAGCCTCGGGCGGCAGGGAAGGCGGGAGACCCAGTACTTC.

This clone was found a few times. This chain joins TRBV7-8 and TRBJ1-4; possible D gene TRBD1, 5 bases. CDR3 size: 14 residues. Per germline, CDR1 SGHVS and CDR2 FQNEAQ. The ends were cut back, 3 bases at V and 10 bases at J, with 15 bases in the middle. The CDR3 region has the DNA TGTGCCAGCAGCTTTCAGGGATTGGGAGGAAAACTGTTTTTT. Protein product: CASSFQGLGGKLFF.

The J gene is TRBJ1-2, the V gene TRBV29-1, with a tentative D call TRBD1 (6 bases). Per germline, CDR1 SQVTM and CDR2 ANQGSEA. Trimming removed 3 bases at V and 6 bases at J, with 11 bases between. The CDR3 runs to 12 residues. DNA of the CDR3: TGCAGCGTTGAGCAGGGGCTCGATGGCTACACCTTC. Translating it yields CSVEQGLDGYTF.

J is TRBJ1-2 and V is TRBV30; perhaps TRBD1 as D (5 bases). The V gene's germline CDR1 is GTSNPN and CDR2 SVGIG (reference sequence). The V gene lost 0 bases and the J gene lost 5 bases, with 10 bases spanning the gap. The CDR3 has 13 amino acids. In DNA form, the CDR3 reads TGTGCCTGGAGTGTGGGGGGACGTTATGGCTACACCTTC. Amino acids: CAWSVGGRYGYTF.

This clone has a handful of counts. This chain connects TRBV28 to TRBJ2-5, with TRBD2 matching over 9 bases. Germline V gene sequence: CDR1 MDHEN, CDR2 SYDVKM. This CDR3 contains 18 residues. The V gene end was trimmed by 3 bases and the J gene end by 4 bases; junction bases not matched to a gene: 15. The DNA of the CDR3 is TGTGCCAGCAGTTTCTACCCTGGGGTAGCGGGAGCGCGAGAGACCCAGTACTTC. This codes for CASSFYPGVAGARETQYF.

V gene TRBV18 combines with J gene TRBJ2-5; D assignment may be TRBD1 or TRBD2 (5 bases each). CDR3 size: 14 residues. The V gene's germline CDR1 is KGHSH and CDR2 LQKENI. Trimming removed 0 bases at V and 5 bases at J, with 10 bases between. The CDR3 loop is CASSPPRGRETQYF. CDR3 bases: TGTGCCAGCTCACCACCTCGGGGACGGGAGACCCAGTACTTC. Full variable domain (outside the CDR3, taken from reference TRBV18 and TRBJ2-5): NAGVMQNPRHLVRRRGQEARLRCSPMKGHSHVYWYRQLPEEGLKFMVYLQKENIIDESGMPKERFSAEFPKEGPSILRIQQVVRGDSAAYFCASSPPRGRETQYFGPGTRLLVL.

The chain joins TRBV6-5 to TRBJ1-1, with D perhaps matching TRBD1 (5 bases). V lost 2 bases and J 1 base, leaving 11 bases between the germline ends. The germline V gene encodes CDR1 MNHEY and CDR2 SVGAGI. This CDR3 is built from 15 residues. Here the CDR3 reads CASSYRGRSNTEAFF. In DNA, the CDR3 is TGTGCCAGCAGTTACAGGGGCCGTTCGAACACTGAAGCTTTCTTT.

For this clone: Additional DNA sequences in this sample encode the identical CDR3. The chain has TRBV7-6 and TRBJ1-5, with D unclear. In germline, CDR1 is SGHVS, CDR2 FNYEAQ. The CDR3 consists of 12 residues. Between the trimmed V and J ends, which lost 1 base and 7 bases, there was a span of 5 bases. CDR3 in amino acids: CASSLGGQPQHF. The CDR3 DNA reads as TGTGCCAGCAGCTTAGGGGGACAGCCCCAGCATTTT.

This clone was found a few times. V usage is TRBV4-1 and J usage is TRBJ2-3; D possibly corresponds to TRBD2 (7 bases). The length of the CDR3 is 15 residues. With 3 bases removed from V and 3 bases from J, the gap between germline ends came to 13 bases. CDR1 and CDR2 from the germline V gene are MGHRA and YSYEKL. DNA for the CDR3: TGCGCCAGCAGCCACCCAGGGGAGGGAACAGATACGCAGTATTTT. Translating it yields CASSHPGEGTDTQYF.

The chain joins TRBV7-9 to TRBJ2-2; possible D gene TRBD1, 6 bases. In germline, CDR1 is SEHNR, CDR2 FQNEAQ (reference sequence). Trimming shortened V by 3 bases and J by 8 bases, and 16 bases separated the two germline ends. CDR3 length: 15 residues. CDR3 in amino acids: CASSFSGTLVGELFF. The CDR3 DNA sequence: TGTGCCAGCAGCTTCTCCGGGACACTAGTTGGGGAGCTGTTTTTT.

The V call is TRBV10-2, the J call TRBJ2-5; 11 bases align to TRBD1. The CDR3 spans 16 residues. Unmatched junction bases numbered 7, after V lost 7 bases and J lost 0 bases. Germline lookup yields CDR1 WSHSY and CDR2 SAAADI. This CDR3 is CASTNRDRGYQETQYF. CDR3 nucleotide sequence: TGCGCCAGCACCAACCGGGACAGGGGGTACCAAGAGACCCAGTACTTC.

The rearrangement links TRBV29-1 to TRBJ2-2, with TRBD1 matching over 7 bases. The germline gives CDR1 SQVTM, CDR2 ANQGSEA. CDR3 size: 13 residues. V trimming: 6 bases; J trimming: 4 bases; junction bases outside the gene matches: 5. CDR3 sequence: CSVEGQSTGELFF. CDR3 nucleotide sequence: TGCAGCGTAGAGGGACAGTCCACCGGGGAGCTGTTTTTT.

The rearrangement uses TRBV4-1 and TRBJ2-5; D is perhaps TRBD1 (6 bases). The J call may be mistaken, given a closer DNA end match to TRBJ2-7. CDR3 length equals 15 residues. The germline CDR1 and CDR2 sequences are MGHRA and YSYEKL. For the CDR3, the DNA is TGCGCCAGCAGTTTTCGACAGGTTTTTGAGCACGAGCAGTACTTC. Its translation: CASSFRQVFEHEQYF.

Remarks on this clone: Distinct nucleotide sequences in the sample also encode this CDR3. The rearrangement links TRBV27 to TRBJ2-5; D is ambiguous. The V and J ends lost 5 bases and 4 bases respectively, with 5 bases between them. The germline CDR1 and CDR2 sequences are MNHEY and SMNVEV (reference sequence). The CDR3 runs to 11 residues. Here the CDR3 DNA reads TGTGCCAGCAGTCTTGGAGAGACCCAGTACTTC. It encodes CASSLGETQYF.

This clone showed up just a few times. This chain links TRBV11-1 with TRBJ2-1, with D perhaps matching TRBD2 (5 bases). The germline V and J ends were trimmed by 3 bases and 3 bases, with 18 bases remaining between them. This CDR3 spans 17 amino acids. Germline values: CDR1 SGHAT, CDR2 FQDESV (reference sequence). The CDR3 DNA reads TGTGCCAGCAGCTTCGAGGTTAGCGCAGTGTACTACAATGAGCAGTTCTTC. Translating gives CASSFEVSAVYYNEQFF.

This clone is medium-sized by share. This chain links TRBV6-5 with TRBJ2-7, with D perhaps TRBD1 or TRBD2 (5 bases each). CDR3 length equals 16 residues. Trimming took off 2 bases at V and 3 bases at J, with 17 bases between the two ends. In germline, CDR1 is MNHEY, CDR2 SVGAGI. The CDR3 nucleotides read TGTGCCAGCAGTTACGGGGCATTGGGAGACTACTACGAGCAGTACTTC. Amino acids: CASSYGALGDYYEQYF.

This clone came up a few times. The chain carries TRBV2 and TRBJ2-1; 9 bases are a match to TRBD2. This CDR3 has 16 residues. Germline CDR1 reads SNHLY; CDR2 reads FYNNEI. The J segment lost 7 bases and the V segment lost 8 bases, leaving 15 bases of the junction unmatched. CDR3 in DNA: TGTGCCAGCTTGGGGATGAGTAGCGGGAGCCGGAATGAGCAGTTCTTC. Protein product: CASLGMSSGSRNEQFF.

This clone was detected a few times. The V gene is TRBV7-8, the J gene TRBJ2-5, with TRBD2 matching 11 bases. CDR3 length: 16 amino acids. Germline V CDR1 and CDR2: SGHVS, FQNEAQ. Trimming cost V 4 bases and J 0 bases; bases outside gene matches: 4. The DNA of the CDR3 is TGTGCCAGCAGCTCGCAGACTAGCGGGAACCAAGAGACCCAGTACTTC. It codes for CASSSQTSGNQETQYF. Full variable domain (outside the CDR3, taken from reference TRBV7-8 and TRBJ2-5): GAGVSQSPRYKVAKRGQDVALRCDPISGHVSLFWYQQALGQGPEFLTYFQNEAQLDKSGLPSDRFFAERPEGSVSTLKIQRTQQEDSAVYLCASSSQTSGNQETQYFGPGTRLLVL.

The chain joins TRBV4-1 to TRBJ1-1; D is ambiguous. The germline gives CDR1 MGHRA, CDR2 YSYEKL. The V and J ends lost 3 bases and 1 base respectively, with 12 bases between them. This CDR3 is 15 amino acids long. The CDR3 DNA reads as TGCGCCAGCAGCCATTCTGGGGTGGGGAACACTGAAGCTTTCTTT. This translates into CASSHSGVGNTEAFF.

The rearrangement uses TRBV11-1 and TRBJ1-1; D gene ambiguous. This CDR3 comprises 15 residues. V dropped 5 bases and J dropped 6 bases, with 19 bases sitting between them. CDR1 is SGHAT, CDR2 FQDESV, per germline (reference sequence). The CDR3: CASSRLKPPEAEAFF. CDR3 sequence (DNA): TGTGCCAGCAGCCGCTTAAAGCCGCCTGAGGCTGAAGCTTTCTTT. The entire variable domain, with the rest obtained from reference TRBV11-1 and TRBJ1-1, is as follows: EAEVAQSPRYKITEKSQAVAFWCDPISGHATLYWYRQILGQGPELLVQFQDESVVDDSQLPKDRFSAERLKGVDSTLKIQPAELGDSAMYLCASSRLKPPEAEAFFGQGTRLTVV.

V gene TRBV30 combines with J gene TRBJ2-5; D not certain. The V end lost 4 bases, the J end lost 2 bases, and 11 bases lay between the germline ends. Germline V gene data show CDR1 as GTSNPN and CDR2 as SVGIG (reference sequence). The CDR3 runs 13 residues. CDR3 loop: CAWNGRIQETQYF. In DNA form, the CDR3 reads TGTGCCTGGAATGGGCGGATACAAGAGACCCAGTACTTC.

This CDR3 is CSVDQGWRGYTF. The CDR3 DNA reads TGCAGCGTTGATCAGGGGTGGCGAGGCTACACCTTC. The chain joins TRBV29-1 to TRBJ1-2; tentatively, D is TRBD1 (6 bases). In germline, CDR1 is SQVTM, CDR2 ANQGSEA. The CDR3 extends over 12 amino acids. V shed 3 bases and J shed 8 bases, with 13 bases lying between them.

In nucleotides, the CDR3 is TGTGCCAGCAGCTCGCCACAGCCAAATTACAGCTCTGGGGCCAACGTCCTGACTTTC. Protein product: CASSSPQPNYSSGANVLTF. V and J are TRBV7-9 and TRBJ2-6, with D unresolved. Trimming removed 4 bases at V and 0 bases at J, with 19 bases between. Germline lookup yields CDR1 SEHNR and CDR2 FQNEAQ (reference sequence). This CDR3 contains 19 residues.

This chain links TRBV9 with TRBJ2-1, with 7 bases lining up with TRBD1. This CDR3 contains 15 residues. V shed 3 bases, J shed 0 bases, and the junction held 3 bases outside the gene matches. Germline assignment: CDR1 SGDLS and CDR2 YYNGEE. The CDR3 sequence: CASSGGGSSYNEQFF. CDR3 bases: TGTGCCAGCAGCGGAGGGGGCAGCTCCTACAATGAGCAGTTCTTC. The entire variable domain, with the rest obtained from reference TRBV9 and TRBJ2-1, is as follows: DSGVTQTPKHLITATGQRVTLRCSPRSGDLSVYWYQQSLDQGLQFLIQYYNGEERAKGNILERFSAQQFPDLHSELNLSSLELGDSALYFCASSGGGSSYNEQFFGPGTRLTVL.

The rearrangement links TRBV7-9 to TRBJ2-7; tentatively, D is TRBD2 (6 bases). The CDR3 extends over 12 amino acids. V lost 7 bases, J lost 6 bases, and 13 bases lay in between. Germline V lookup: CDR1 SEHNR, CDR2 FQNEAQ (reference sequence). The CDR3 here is CASTRNSGEQYF. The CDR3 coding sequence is TGTGCCAGCACCCGAAATAGCGGCGAGCAGTACTTC.

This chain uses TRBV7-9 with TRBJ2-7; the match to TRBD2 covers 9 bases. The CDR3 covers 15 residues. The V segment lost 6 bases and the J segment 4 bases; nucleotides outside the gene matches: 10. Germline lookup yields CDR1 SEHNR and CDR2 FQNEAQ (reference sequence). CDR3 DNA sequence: TGTGCCAGCAGGAACGCGCGGGAGGGCCAATACGAGCAGTACTTC. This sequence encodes CASRNAREGQYEQYF.

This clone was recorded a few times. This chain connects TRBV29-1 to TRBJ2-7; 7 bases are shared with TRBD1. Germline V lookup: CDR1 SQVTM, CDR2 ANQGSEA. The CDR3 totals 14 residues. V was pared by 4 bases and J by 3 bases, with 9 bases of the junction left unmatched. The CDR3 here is CSVVPTGAGYEQYF. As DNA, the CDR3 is TGCAGCGTTGTCCCTACAGGGGCAGGCTACGAGCAGTACTTC.

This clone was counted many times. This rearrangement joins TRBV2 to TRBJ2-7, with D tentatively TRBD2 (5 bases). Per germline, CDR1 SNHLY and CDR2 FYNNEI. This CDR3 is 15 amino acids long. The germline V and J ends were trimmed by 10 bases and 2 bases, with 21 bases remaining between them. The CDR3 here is CATVPREGSPYEQYF. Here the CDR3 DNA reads TGTGCCACCGTACCCCGGGAAGGGTCGCCCTACGAGCAGTACTTC.

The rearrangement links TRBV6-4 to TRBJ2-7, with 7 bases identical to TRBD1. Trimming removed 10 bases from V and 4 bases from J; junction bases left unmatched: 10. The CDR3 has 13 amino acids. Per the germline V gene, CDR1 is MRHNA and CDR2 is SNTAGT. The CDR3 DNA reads TGTGCCACCGCGACAGGGCATGGGTACGAGCAGTACTTC. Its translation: CATATGHGYEQYF.